Below, 9 T cell receptor beta chains from the same sample are listed, as sequenced in a study of blood T cell repertoires in COVID-19 (dated by TCRdb to the early 2020s). Library preparation was by the immunoSEQ multiplex PCR assay. TCRdb mirrors the immuneACCESS table, restricted to in-frame sequences. Some clones are absent from its copies; in checked studies, under half trace to an unresolved V gene, and the reason for the others is unknown. The sample table lists hundreds of thousands of clones, 90% of them with a count of one. The ten largest account for around 4.5% of the sample. The specimen sequenced was PBMCs or T cells enriched from blood (not recorded which). The source is a woman aged 18-35 years with acute COVID-19.

The chain employs TRBV15 and TRBJ2-7; a weak D match, TRBD2 (6 bases). V was pared by 0 bases and J by 3 bases, with 12 bases between. This CDR3 is 15 amino acids long. Looked up from germline, CDR1 is LNHNV and CDR2 is YYDKDF (reference sequence). CDR3 nucleotides: TGTGCCACCAGCAGAGATGCAGTGGGAGGCTACGAGCAGTACTTC. Protein product: CATSRDAVGGYEQYF.

V is TRBV5-5 and J is TRBJ2-3, with D perhaps TRBD1 (5 bases). This CDR3 spans 14 amino acids. Deletions cut 5 bases from V and 1 base from J, with 11 bases between. The germline CDR1 and CDR2 sequences are SGHKS and YYEKEE (reference sequence). CDR3 protein: CASSQEQGTDTQYF. The CDR3 DNA sequence: TGTGCCAGCAGTCAGGAACAGGGCACAGATACGCAGTATTTT. The full variable domain, completed using reference TRBV5-5 and TRBJ2-3, is DAGVTQSPTHLIKTRGQQVTLRCSPISGHKSVSWYQQVLGQGPQFIFQYYEKEERGRGNFPDRFSARQFPNYSSELNVNALLLGDSALYLCASSQEQGTDTQYFGPGTRLTVL.

This clone was seen once. The chain uses TRBV5-1 and TRBJ2-7, with D perhaps TRBD2 (6 bases). V dropped 3 bases and J dropped 1 base, with 14 bases sitting between them. The length of the CDR3 is 15 residues. Germline V gene sequence: CDR1 SGHRS, CDR2 YFSETQ. The CDR3 bases are TGCGCCAGCAGCTCTCTGGGGGGAGGATCCTACGAGCAGTACTTC. Its protein product is CASSSLGGGSYEQYF.

The V call is TRBV18, the J call TRBJ2-7; 7 bases align to TRBD1. V lost 1 base and J lost 4; bases outside the gene matches: 10. This CDR3 spans 16 amino acids. Germline values: CDR1 KGHSH, CDR2 LQKENI. CDR3 bases: TGTGCCAGCTCACCACGACAGGGACGCCTATCTTACGAGCAGTACTTC. This codes for CASSPRQGRLSYEQYF.

The chain joins TRBV28 to TRBJ1-3; no firm D call. This CDR3 has 11 residues. Trimming pared 11 bases from V and 1 base from J, leaving 6 bases between. In germline, CDR1 is MDHEN, CDR2 SYDVKM. The CDR3 bases are TGTGCCGGGCGTTCTGGAAACACCATATATTTT. It is translated as CAGRSGNTIYF. Variable domain in full (rest from reference TRBV28 and TRBJ1-3): DVKVTQSSRYLVKRTGEKVFLECVQDMDHENMFWYRQDPGLGLRLIYFSYDVKMKEKGDIPEGYSVSREKKERFSLILESASTNQTSMYLCAGRSGNTIYFGEGSWLTVV.

The chain uses TRBV7-8 and TRBJ2-1; 9 bases agree with TRBD2. Germline V gene sequence: CDR1 SGHVS, CDR2 FQNEAQ. With 5 bases clipped from V and 4 bases from J, the junction kept 9 bases outside the gene matches. The CDR3 extends over 16 amino acids. The CDR3 sequence is CASSPFSGGIYNEQFF. CDR3 nucleotides: TGTGCCAGCAGCCCCTTTAGCGGGGGCATTTACAATGAGCAGTTCTTC.

J is TRBJ1-1 and V is TRBV6-5, with 9 bases matching TRBD1. The germline V gene has CDR1 MNHEY and CDR2 SVGAGI. The V gene end was trimmed by 8 bases and the J gene end by 4 bases; junction bases not matched to a gene: 2. The CDR3 is 12 residues long. The CDR3 sequence: CASVTGGTEAFF. CDR3 nucleotides: TGTGCCAGCGTGACAGGGGGCACTGAAGCTTTCTTT.

This clone was counted between two and nine times. The CDR3 DNA follows: TGTGCCAGCAGCCCGACGACAGGGAACACCGGGGAGCTGTTTTTT. Protein product: CASSPTTGNTGELFF. The V gene is TRBV5-4, the J gene TRBJ2-2; D is perhaps TRBD1 (6 bases). CDR3 size: 15 residues. Germline CDR1 reads SGHNT; CDR2 reads YYREEE (reference sequence). Between the trimmed V and J ends, which lost 4 bases and 1 base, there was a span of 11 bases. Full variable domain (remainder filled in from reference TRBV5-4 and TRBJ2-2): ETGVTQSPTHLIKTRGQQVTLRCSSQSGHNTVSWYQQALGQGPQFIFQYYREEENGRGNFPPRFSGLQFPNYSSELNVNALELDDSALYLCASSPTTGNTGELFFGEGSRLTVL.

V gene TRBV6-2 or TRBV6-3 combines with J gene TRBJ2-7; TRBD2 matches at 11 bases. V was clipped by 6 bases and J by 1 base; unmatched bases: 8. The V gene's germline CDR1 is MNHEY and CDR2 SVGEGT. This CDR3 has 16 residues. CDR3 region: CASSSGGTSGSYEQYF. CDR3 in DNA: TGTGCCAGCAGCTCCGGTGGGACTAGCGGATCCTACGAGCAGTACTTC.